Shown below are 7 T cell receptor beta chains from a single sample sequenced in a study of T-cell memory formation after mild COVID-19. TCRdb reprocessed the 5' RACE reads with MiXCR, giving one entry per CDR3 protein. Here the sample spans fewer than 400,000 distinct CDR3 sequences, approximately 16% being singletons. The material sequenced was PBMCs or a T cell subset sorted from them (not recorded which). Receptors were obtained from a man between 18 and 35 years old who had mild COVID-19 (a few samples of this study predate the infection). Cell type and time point are not known.

The J gene is TRBJ2-3, the V gene TRBV7-8; 9 bases agree with TRBD2. CDR1 is SGHVS, CDR2 FQNEAQ, per germline. Trimming took 3 bases from V and 4 from J; bases not matched to a gene: 8. The length of the CDR3 is 16 residues. The CDR3 DNA follows: TGTGCCAGCAGCTTTTCTGCGGGGGGGCCCGCAGATACGCAGTATTTT. Translated: CASSFSAGGPADTQYF.

This clonotype occurred a few times. The V and J genes are TRBV5-1 and TRBJ1-1; 7 bases agree with TRBD1. J was trimmed by 3 bases and V by 0 bases; bases with no gene match: 8. Germline V gene sequence: CDR1 SGHRS, CDR2 YFSETQ. This CDR3 spans 16 amino acids. The CDR3 DNA follows: TGCGCCAGCAGCTTGGCCTTAACAGGGGAATACACTGAAGCTTTCTTT. Protein product: CASSLALTGEYTEAFF. Combining the CDR3 with reference TRBV5-1 and TRBJ1-1 gives the whole variable domain KAGVTQTPRYLIKTRGQQVTLSCSPISGHRSVSWYQQTPGQGLQFLFEYFSETQRNKGNFPGRFSGRQFSNSRSEMNVSTLELGDSALYLCASSLALTGEYTEAFFGQGTRLTVV.

This clonotype was observed many times. The CDR3 spells CASSPGPATDTQYF. The CDR3, as DNA: TGTGCCAGCAGCCCCGGACCAGCCACAGATACGCAGTATTTT. This sequence joins TRBV7-3 and TRBJ2-3, with unresolved D. The length of the CDR3 is 14 residues. V dropped 5 bases and J dropped 2 bases, with 11 bases sitting between them. CDR1 and CDR2 from the germline V gene are SGHTA and FQGTGA.

Many counts were recorded for this clonotype. This sequence joins TRBV7-2 and TRBJ2-1; D remains ambiguous. The CDR3 consists of 13 residues. Germline lookup yields CDR1 SGHTA and CDR2 FQGNSA. V lost 1 base to trimming and J lost 3 bases, with 4 bases between them. The chain's CDR3 is CASSLGIYNEQFF. CDR3 in DNA: TGTGCCAGCAGCTTAGGAATCTACAATGAGCAGTTCTTC.

The CDR3: CASRPGGHSYNSPLHF. In DNA, the CDR3 is TGTGCCAGCAGACCAGGGGGACACTCCTATAATTCACCCCTCCACTTT. The chain carries TRBV12-3 or TRBV12-4 and TRBJ1-6, with TRBD1 identical over 7 bases. V was clipped by 6 bases and J by 0 bases; unmatched bases: 5. This CDR3 comprises 16 residues.

The genes are TRBV3-1 and TRBJ1-6, with D perhaps TRBD1 (6 bases). The germline CDR1 and CDR2 sequences are LGHDT and YNNKEL (reference sequence). V lost 4 bases, J lost 4 bases, and 8 bases lay in between. The length of the CDR3 is 14 residues. CDR3 DNA: TGTGCCAGCAGCCGAAGGGGGTATAATTCACCCCTCCACTTT. It translates to CASSRRGYNSPLHF.

The chain employs TRBV12-3 or TRBV12-4 and TRBJ1-4; D uncertain. The CDR3 runs to 13 residues. V lost 2 bases and J 9 bases, leaving 10 bases between the germline ends. The CDR3 is CASSLRHVQKLFF. The CDR3 nucleotides read TGTGCCAGCAGTTTACGCCACGTCCAAAAACTGTTTTTT.